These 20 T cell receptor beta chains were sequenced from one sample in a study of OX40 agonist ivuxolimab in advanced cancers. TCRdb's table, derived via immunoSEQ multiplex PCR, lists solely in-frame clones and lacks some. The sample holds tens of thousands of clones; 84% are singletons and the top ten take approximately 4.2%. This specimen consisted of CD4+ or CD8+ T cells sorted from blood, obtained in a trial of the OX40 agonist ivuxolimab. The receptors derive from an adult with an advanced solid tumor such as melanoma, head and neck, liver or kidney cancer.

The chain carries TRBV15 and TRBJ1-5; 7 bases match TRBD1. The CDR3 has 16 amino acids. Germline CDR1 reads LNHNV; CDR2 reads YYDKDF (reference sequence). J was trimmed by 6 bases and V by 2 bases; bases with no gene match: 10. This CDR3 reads CATSRNPSGGVQPQHF. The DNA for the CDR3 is TGTGCCACCAGCAGAAATCCATCAGGGGGGGTTCAGCCCCAGCATTTT. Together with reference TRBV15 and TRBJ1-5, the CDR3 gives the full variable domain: DAMVIQNPRYQVTQFGKPVTLSCSQTLNHNVMYWYQQKSSQAPKLLFHYYDKDFNNEADTPDNFQSRRPNTSFCFLDIRSPGLGDTAMYLCATSRNPSGGVQPQHFGDGTRLSIL.

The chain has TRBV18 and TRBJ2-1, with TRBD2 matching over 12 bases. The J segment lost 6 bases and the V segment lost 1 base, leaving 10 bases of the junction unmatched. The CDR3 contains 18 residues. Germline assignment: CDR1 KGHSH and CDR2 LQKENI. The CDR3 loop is CASSPLRASGGVLNEQFF. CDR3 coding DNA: TGTGCCAGCTCACCACTCCGGGCTAGCGGGGGGGTCCTCAATGAGCAGTTCTTC.

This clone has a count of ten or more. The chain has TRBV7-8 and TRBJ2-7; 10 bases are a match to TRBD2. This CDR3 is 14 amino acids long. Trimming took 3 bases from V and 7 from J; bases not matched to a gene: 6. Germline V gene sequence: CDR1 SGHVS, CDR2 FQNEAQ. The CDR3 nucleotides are TGTGCCAGCAGCTTTAGCGGGGGGCCGGGGGAGCAGTACTTC. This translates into CASSFSGGPGEQYF.

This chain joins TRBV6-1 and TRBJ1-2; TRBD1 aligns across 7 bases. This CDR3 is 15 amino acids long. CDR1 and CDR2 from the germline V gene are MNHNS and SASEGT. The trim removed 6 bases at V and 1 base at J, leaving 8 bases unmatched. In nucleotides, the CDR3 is TGTGCCAGCAGGACTCGACAGGGTGGTAACTATGGCTACACCTTC. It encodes CASRTRQGGNYGYTF.

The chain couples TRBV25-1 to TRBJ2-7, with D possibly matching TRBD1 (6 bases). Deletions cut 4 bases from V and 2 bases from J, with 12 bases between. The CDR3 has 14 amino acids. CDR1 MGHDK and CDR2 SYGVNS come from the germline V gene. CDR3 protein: CASSGPGQPYEQYF. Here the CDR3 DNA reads TGTGCCAGCAGTGGCCCGGGACAACCCTACGAGCAGTACTTC.

CDR3 protein: CASSWRPDTQYF. CDR3 in DNA: TGTGCCAGCAGTTGGCGTCCAGATACGCAGTATTTT. V is TRBV28 and J is TRBJ2-3; D remains unclear. CDR1 is MDHEN and CDR2 is SYDVKM in the germline V gene. Trimming took off 4 bases at V and 4 bases at J, with 6 bases between the two ends. This CDR3 has 12 residues.

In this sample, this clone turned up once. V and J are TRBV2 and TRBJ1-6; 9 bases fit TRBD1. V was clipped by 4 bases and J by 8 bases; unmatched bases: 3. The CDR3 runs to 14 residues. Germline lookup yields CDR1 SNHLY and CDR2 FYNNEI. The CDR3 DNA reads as TGTGCCAGCAGTGTGGGACAGGGTTATTCACCCCTCCACTTT. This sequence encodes CASSVGQGYSPLHF.

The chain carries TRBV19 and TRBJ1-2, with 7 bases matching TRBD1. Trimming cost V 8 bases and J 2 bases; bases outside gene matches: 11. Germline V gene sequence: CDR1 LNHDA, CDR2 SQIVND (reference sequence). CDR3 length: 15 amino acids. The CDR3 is CASWEGASNNYGYTF. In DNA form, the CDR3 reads TGTGCCAGTTGGGAGGGGGCGAGTAACAACTATGGCTACACCTTC.

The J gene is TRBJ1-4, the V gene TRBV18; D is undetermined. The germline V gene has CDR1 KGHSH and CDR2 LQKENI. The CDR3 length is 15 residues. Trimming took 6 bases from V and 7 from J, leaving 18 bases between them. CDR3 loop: CASSLRLPGSEKLFF. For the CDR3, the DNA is TGTGCCAGCTCCCTACGACTCCCTGGAAGTGAAAAACTGTTTTTT.

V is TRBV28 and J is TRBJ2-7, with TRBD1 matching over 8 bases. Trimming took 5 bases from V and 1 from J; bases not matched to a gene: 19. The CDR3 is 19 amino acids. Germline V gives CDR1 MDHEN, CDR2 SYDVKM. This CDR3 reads CASSALVSSRQGRSYEQYF. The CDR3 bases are TGTGCCAGCAGTGCCCTGGTCTCGTCTAGACAGGGGCGATCCTACGAGCAGTACTTC. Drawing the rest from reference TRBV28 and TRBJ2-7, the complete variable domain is DVKVTQSSRYLVKRTGEKVFLECVQDMDHENMFWYRQDPGLGLRLIYFSYDVKMKEKGDIPEGYSVSREKKERFSLILESASTNQTSMYLCASSALVSSRQGRSYEQYFGPGTRLTVT.

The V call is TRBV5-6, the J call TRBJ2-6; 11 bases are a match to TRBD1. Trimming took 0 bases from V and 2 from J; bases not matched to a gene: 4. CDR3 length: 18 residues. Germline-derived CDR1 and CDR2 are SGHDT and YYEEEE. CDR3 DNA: TGTGCCAGCAGCTTGGTGGGGACAGGGGGACCTGGGGCCAACGTCCTGACTTTC. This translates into CASSLVGTGGPGANVLTF.

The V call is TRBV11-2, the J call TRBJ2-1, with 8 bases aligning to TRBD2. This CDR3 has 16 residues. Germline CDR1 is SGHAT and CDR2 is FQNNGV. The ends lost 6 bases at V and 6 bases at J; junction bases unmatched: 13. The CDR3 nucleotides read TGTGCCAGCAGTTACCGTGGGAGCGGGGGATCCAATGAGCAGTTCTTC. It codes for CASSYRGSGGSNEQFF.

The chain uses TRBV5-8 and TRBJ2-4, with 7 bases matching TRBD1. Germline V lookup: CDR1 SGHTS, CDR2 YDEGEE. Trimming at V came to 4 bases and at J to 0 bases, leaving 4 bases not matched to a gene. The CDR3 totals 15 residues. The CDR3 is CASSPQGLAKNIQYF. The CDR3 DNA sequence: TGTGCCAGCAGCCCACAGGGGTTAGCCAAAAACATTCAGTACTTC. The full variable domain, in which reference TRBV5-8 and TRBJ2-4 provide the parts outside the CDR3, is EAGVTQSPTHLIKTRGQQATLRCSPISGHTSVYWYQQALGLGLQFLLWYDEGEERNRGNFPPRFSGRQFPNYSSELNVNALELEDSALYLCASSPQGLAKNIQYFGAGTRLSVL.

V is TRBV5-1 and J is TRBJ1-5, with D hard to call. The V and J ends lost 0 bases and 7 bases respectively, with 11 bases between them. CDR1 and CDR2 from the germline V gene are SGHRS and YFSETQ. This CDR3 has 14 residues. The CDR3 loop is CASSLGGSGQPQHF. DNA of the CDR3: TGCGCCAGCAGCTTGGGGGGAAGTGGACAGCCCCAGCATTTT.

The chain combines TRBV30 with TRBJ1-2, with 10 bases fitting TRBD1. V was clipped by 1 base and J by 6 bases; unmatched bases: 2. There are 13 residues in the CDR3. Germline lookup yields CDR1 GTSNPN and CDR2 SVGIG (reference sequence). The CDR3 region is CAWSAGTGDGYTF. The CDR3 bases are TGTGCCTGGAGTGCCGGGACAGGGGATGGCTACACCTTC.

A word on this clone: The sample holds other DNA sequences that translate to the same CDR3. The DNA for the CDR3 is TGCGCCAGCAGCCAAAGCTCTGGAAACACCATATATTTT. Its translation: CASSQSSGNTIYF. The chain carries TRBV4-1 and TRBJ1-3; D gene unclear. This CDR3 spans 13 amino acids. CDR1 is MGHRA, CDR2 YSYEKL, per germline. Trimming took off 2 bases at V and 0 bases at J, with 2 bases between the two ends.

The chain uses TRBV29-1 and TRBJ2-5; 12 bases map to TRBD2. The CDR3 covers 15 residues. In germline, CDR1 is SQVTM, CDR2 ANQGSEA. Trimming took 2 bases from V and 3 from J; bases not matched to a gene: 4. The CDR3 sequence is CSVELAGGGKETQYF. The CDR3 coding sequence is TGCAGCGTTGAACTAGCGGGGGGGGGTAAAGAGACCCAGTACTTC.

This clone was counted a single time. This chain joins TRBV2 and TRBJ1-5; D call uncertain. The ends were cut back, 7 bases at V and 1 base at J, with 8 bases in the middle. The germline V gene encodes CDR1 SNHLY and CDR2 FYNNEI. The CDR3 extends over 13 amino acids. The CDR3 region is CASNQGSNQPQHF. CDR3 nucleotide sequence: TGTGCCAGCAATCAAGGGAGCAATCAGCCCCAGCATTTT.

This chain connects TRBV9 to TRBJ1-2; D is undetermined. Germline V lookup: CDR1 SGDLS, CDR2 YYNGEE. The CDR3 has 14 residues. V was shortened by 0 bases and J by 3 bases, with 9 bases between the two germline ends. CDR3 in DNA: TGTGCCAGCAGCGTAGGGGCAGGACACTATGGCTACACCTTC. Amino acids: CASSVGAGHYGYTF.

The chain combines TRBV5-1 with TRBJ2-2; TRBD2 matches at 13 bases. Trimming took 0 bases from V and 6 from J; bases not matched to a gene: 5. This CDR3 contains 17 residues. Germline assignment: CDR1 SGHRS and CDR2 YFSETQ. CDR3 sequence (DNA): TGCGCCAGCAGCTTGGAAGGGACTAGCGGGATCGCCGGGGAGCTGTTTTTT. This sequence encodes CASSLEGTSGIAGELFF.